The source of this T cell receptor (beta chain) is a study of T cells in Graves' hyperthyroidism and ophthalmopathy. Study in general: Prior to any treatment, at the point of initial diagnosis, peripheral blood was collected.

Patients with ophthalmopathy all had a Clinical Activity Score of at least 3, a NOSPECS grade of at least 4 and duration under 3 months. Regions amplified from RNA transcripts were the TCR beta CDR3 regions. The TCR CDR3 first-round RT-PCR relied on the HTBI primer set. Each CDR3 protein gets one entry after TCRdb re-called the multiplex PCR reads with MiXCR. The sample consists of 490,000 or so distinct CDR3 sequences, just under 20% of them appearing once. Per the germline V gene, CDR1 is LGHDT and CDR2 is YNNKEL (reference sequence). CDR3 length: 13 residues. The V end lost 0 bases, the J end lost 11 bases, and 10 bases lay between the germline ends. Study findings and constraints: Blood shared most expanded thyroid clonotypes above 0.001.

This clonotype appeared a few times. Antigen unknown. This rearrangement joins TRBV3-1 to TRBJ2-2; no reliable D call. The sample consisted of blood. The sequence came from a man aged 35-49 years with Graves' ophthalmopathy. CDR3 DNA: TGTGCCAGCAGCCAAGAGTATAGCTTCGAGCTGTTTTTT. Protein: CASSQEYSFELFF.